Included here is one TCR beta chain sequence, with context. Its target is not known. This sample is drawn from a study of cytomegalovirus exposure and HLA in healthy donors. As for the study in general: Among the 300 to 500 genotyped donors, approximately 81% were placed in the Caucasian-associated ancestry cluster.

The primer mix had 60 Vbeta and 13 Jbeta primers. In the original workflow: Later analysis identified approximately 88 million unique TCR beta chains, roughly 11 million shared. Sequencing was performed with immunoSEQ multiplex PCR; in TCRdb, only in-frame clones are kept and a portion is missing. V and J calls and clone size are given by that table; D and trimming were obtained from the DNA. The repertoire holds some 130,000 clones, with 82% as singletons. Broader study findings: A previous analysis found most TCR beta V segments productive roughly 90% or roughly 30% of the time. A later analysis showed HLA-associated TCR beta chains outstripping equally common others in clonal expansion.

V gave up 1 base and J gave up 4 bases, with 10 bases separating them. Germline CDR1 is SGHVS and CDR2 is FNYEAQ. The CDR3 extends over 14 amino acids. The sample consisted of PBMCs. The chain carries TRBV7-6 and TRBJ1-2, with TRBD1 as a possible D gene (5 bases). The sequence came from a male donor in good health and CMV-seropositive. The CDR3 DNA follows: TGTGCCAGCAGCTTAGACAGGCACTCCTATGGCTACACCTTC. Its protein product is CASSLDRHSYGYTF. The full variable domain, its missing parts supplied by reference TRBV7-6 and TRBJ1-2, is GAGVSQSPRYKVTKRGQDVALRCDPISGHVSLYWYRQALGQGPEFLTYFNYEAQQDKSGLPNDRFSAERPEGSISTLTIQRTEQRDSAMYRCASSLDRHSYGYTFGSGTRLTVV.